Listed below are T cell receptor beta chains from one sample, sequenced in a study of lymphopenia after photon versus proton radiotherapy. Assay used: immunoSEQ multiplex PCR; TCRdb lists only in-frame clones, some missing. The table records tens of thousands of clones, roughly 88% of them present only once. The sample here was peripheral blood, taken from a patient treated with photon-based radiotherapy. The receptors were gathered from a woman aged 70-85 years with pancreatic cancer. Each CDR3 is given with its conserved first and last residue. Each record gives: CDR3 protein, J gene, V gene.

CASSEREKLYEQYF TRBJ2-7 TRBV6-5
CAGRTSGDPRYEQYF TRBJ2-7 TRBV30
CASSLGSGGGQYF TRBJ2-7 TRBV28
CASSQSNTRGYSNQPQHF TRBJ1-5 TRBV23-1
CASSSTLRDYVLTF TRBJ2-6 TRBV19
CASSRPSGQVDTQYF TRBJ2-3 TRBV7-2
CASSVYDRTTDTQYF TRBJ2-3 TRBV9
CASSLRHRGYNEQFF TRBJ2-1 TRBV7-2
CASSPGGSNTGELFF TRBJ2-2 TRBV5-1
CASSPLGKSYNEQFF TRBJ2-1 TRBV18
CASSKAASYNEQFF TRBJ2-1 TRBV19
CASSLERASNEQYF TRBJ2-7 TRBV7-6
CASSIAGTDTQYF TRBJ2-3 TRBV19
CASSLVGTRDFEDTQYF TRBJ2-3 TRBV5-1
CASSESPAGADSYTF TRBJ1-2 TRBV6-1
CASSRTGEETQYF TRBJ2-5 TRBV5-1
CASSDFKTGINYGYTF TRBJ1-2 TRBV2
CASRSAGTGPYEQYF TRBJ2-7 TRBV6-5
CASSIDPGGETQYF TRBJ2-5 TRBV19
CASSSTGGSGNTIYF TRBJ1-3 TRBV27
CASSPERGGGQTQYF TRBJ2-5 TRBV2
CSVEEAGGQPQHF TRBJ1-5 TRBV29-1
CASRGMNTEAFF TRBJ1-1 TRBV28
CASTIGTGGFGYTF TRBJ1-2 TRBV28
CSVLPFWDNEQFF TRBJ2-1 TRBV29-1
CASSLGTGYQPQHF TRBJ1-5 TRBV28
CASSQSSYEQYF TRBJ2-7 TRBV19
CASSLRAGRRQETQYF TRBJ2-5 TRBV11-1
CASSQLAGGNEQFF TRBJ2-1 TRBV4-2
CASSATSVGEQYF TRBJ2-7 TRBV7-2
CASSPAAGTNNEQFF TRBJ2-1 TRBV18
CASSVGTGGAGTEAFF TRBJ1-1 TRBV9
CASGLGTGIREQYF TRBJ2-7 TRBV12-5
CATSRDLQGEQYF TRBJ2-7 TRBV15
CASSPPGQGNEKLFF TRBJ1-4 TRBV18
CASSPAREETQYF TRBJ2-5 TRBV18
CASSQEDTRTEQFF TRBJ2-1 TRBV4-3
CASSGRQETQYF TRBJ2-5 TRBV7-2
CASSLSRALYNEQFF TRBJ2-1 TRBV5-4
CAINSANNEQFF TRBJ2-1 TRBV10-3
CASRGTGNNQPQHF TRBJ1-5 TRBV6-1
CASREGGTEAFF TRBJ1-1 TRBV4-1
CAWSLAGQPYNEQFF TRBJ2-1 TRBV30
CASSLQSTASTDTQYF TRBJ2-3 TRBV5-5
CASSEYGWSHTGELFF TRBJ2-2 TRBV25-1
CASRTIAGGTHSYEQYF TRBJ2-7 TRBV7-3
CASSLEADTQYF TRBJ2-3 TRBV7-9
CASSLSDRSYGYTF TRBJ1-2 TRBV7-9
CAWRGDGTQYF TRBJ2-3 TRBV30
CASCVQALMNTEAFF TRBJ1-1 TRBV2
CASSLVGTSGRYEQYF TRBJ2-7 TRBV5-4
CASSQGPTGLAFF TRBJ1-1 TRBV4-1
CASSTGGGLSGETQYF TRBJ2-5 TRBV11-2
CASSSPRGPNEKLFF TRBJ1-4 TRBV27
CASSLSGGRNQPQHF TRBJ1-5 TRBV18
CASSELGQRYGYTF TRBJ1-2 TRBV6-1
CASSLGAGNSGNTIYF TRBJ1-3 TRBV5-5
CASSLWGLAGVAEQYF TRBJ2-7 TRBV28
CASSLAPQFPSYNEQFF TRBJ2-1 TRBV7-3